This TCR beta chain was identified during a study of Ad26.COV2.S vaccination and SARS-CoV-2 variants. Study findings and constraints: The breadth of spike-specific CD8+ and CD4+ T cell responses after vaccination was reportedly substantial.

Produced via immunoSEQ multiplex PCR; TCRdb's table is partial and in-frame only. The table lists approximately 500,000 clones, approximately 90% of them singletons, with over 10% in the top ten. Treatment here: approximately 18 received Ad26.COV2.S at low or high dose, single or two shots; 5 received placebo; per-sample allocation not given. Repertoires come from day 63 after the first vaccine or placebo injection. The shot given was an Ad26 vector that makes Wuhan-strain SARS-CoV-2 spike. The CDR3 has 20 amino acids. The V gene's germline CDR1 is MNHNY and CDR2 SVGAGI (reference sequence). V lost 6 bases and J lost 8; bases outside the gene matches: 25. To note about this clone: Its antigen is as yet unknown.

This sequence joins TRBV6-6 and TRBJ2-1; 10 nucleotides align to TRBD2. The TCR originated in a person between 18 and 65 years old who received the Ad26.COV2.S COVID-19 vaccine or a placebo. Material: peripheral blood, obtained in a trial of Ad26.COV2.S vaccine versus placebo. The DNA for the CDR3 is TGTGCCAGCAGCATGGGATCTAGCGGGAGAGTCGCGGGTAGGCAAGATGAGCAGTTCTTC. This encodes CASSMGSSGRVAGRQDEQFF.